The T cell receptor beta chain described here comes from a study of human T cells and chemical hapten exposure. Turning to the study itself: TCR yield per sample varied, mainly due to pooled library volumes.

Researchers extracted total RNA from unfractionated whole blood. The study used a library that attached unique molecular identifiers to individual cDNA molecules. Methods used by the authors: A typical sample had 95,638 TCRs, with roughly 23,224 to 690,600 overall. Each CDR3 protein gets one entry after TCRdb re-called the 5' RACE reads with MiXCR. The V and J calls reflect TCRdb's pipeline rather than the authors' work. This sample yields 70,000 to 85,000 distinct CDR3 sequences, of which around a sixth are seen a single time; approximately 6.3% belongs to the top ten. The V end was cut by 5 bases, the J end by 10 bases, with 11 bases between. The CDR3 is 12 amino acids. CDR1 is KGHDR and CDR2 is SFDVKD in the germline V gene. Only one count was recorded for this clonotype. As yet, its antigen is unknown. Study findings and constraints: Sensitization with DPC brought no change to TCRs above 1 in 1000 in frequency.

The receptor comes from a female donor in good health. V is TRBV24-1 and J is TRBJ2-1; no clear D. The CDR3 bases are TGTGCCACCAGTGCACGGAGCAAGGAGCAGTTCTTC. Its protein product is CATSARSKEQFF.